This entry lists 22 T cell receptor beta chains sequenced from one sample in a study of cytotoxic CD8 clonotypes in ibrutinib-treated CLL. Clones were sequenced by immunoSEQ multiplex PCR, and TCRdb holds only the in-frame ones, with some missing. The profile covers about 45,000 clones, with 69% appearing a single time and 9.5% to 15% taken by the ten largest. The material sequenced was PBMCs, taken after 12 months of ibrutinib treatment. All receptors come from a human donor with chronic lymphocytic leukemia.

The chain employs TRBV14 and TRBJ2-3, with 9 bases fitting TRBD2. J was trimmed by 3 bases and V by 0 bases; bases with no gene match: 7. The CDR3 is 17 residues long. Germline lookup yields CDR1 SGHDN and CDR2 FVKESK. The CDR3 loop is CASSQDFAGGPTDTQYF. The CDR3 region has the DNA TGTGCCAGCAGCCAAGATTTTGCGGGGGGGCCTACAGATACGCAGTATTTT.

This clone has a single count. The chain employs TRBV7-6 and TRBJ2-1, with D hard to call. V lost 4 bases to trimming and J lost 2 bases, with 3 bases between them. Per the germline V gene, CDR1 is SGHVS and CDR2 is FNYEAQ. This CDR3 is 12 amino acids long. The CDR3 loop reads CASSYPYNEQFF. The CDR3 nucleotides are TGTGCCAGCAGCTACCCCTACAATGAGCAGTTCTTC.

The chain is built from TRBV9 and TRBJ1-6; D gene unclear. The CDR3 is 14 residues long. The ends were cut back, 6 bases at V and 10 bases at J, with 17 bases in the middle. CDR1 SGDLS and CDR2 YYNGEE come from the germline V gene. CDR3 sequence (DNA): TGTGCCAGCACGGAAGGTTACCGGGAGTCACCCCTCCACTTT. It is translated as CASTEGYRESPLHF.

The chain has TRBV5-1 and TRBJ2-2, with TRBD1 matching over 8 bases. From germline, CDR1 is SGHRS and CDR2 YFSETQ. The CDR3 has 16 residues. V was clipped by 6 bases and J by 3 bases; unmatched bases: 10. CDR3 coding DNA: TGCGCCAGCAAGATCATTCCGGGACAGGACACCGGGGAGCTGTTTTTT. Its protein product is CASKIIPGQDTGELFF.

The CDR3 DNA reads TGTGCCAGCACCGATCACAATGAGCAGTTCTTC. Amino acids: CASTDHNEQFF. The chain couples TRBV7-3 to TRBJ2-1, with D hard to call. Looked up from germline, CDR1 is SGHTA and CDR2 is FQGTGA. CDR3 length: 11 amino acids. Trimming left V 7 bases short and J 5 bases short, with 6 bases between. Filled out from reference TRBV7-3 and TRBJ2-1, the complete variable domain reads GAGVSQTPSNKVTEKGKYVELRCDPISGHTALYWYRQSLGQGPEFLIYFQGTGAADDSGLPNDRFFAVRPEGSVSTLKIQRTERGDSAVYLCASTDHNEQFFGPGTRLTVL.

The chain is built from TRBV5-1 and TRBJ2-5; a possible D gene is TRBD1 (6 bases). Trimming removed 1 base at V and 4 bases at J, with 8 bases between. Germline CDR1 reads SGHRS; CDR2 reads YFSETQ. This CDR3 spans 13 amino acids. The CDR3 sequence is CASSLWGRETQYF. In DNA form, the CDR3 reads TGCGCCAGCAGCTTGTGGGGGCGAGAGACCCAGTACTTC. The variable domain in full, with the rest retrieved from reference TRBV5-1 and TRBJ2-5, is KAGVTQTPRYLIKTRGQQVTLSCSPISGHRSVSWYQQTPGQGLQFLFEYFSETQRNKGNFPGRFSGRQFSNSRSEMNVSTLELGDSALYLCASSLWGRETQYFGPGTRLLVL.

The chain couples TRBV28 to TRBJ1-1, with D maybe TRBD1 (5 bases). With 3 bases removed from V and 7 bases from J, the gap between germline ends came to 12 bases. This CDR3 contains 13 residues. The germline CDR1 and CDR2 sequences are MDHEN and SYDVKM. The CDR3 is CASSFRDRGEAFF. Here the CDR3 DNA reads TGTGCCAGCAGTTTCCGGGACCGAGGTGAAGCTTTCTTT.

This clone appeared once. The chain is built from TRBV27 and TRBJ2-2; 8 nucleotides match TRBD1. Trimming removed 5 bases from V and 5 bases from J; junction bases left unmatched: 10. The CDR3 length is 16 residues. Germline V gene sequence: CDR1 MNHEY, CDR2 SMNVEV (reference sequence). DNA for the CDR3: TGTGCCAGCAGTCCAAATAGGAGGACAGGGACCGGGGAGCTGTTTTTT. Protein product: CASSPNRRTGTGELFF.

This chain connects TRBV18 to TRBJ2-7; D possibly uses TRBD1 or TRBD2 (7 bases each). This CDR3 is 16 amino acids long. Trimming took off 2 bases at V and 3 bases at J, with 17 bases between the two ends. Looked up from germline, CDR1 is KGHSH and CDR2 is LQKENI. CDR3 region: CASSPTQGGLDYEQYF. CDR3 in DNA: TGTGCCAGCTCACCAACCCAGGGGGGGCTAGACTACGAGCAGTACTTC.

This chain connects TRBV19 to TRBJ2-5; possibly TRBD2 for D (7 bases). CDR3 length equals 14 residues. Looked up from germline, CDR1 is LNHDA and CDR2 is SQIVND (reference sequence). The ends were cut back, 4 bases at V and 2 bases at J, with 11 bases in the middle. CDR3 DNA: TGTGCCAGTAGTAGCGGGGGCAGACAAGAGACCCAGTACTTC. Its translation: CASSSGGRQETQYF.

This clone turned up a few times. V is TRBV13 and J is TRBJ2-7, with 9 bases that match TRBD1. Germline CDR1 and CDR2: PRHDT and FYEKMQ (reference sequence). V lost 3 bases to trimming and J lost 0 bases; unmatched junction nucleotides: 0. The CDR3 loop spans 14 amino acids. CDR3 region: CASSLTGGSYEQYF. The CDR3 bases are TGTGCCAGCAGCTTGACAGGGGGCTCCTACGAGCAGTACTTC.

The chain carries TRBV11-1 and TRBJ1-2; no definite D call. This CDR3 region has 16 residues. V was cut by 3 bases and J by 4 bases, with 18 bases left in between. Looked up from germline, CDR1 is SGHAT and CDR2 is FQDESV (reference sequence). CDR3 nucleotide sequence: TGTGCCAGCAGCTTGGAACAAAGGACTGATGGCTATGGCTACACCTTC. It specifies CASSLEQRTDGYGYTF. The whole variable domain, remainder taken from reference TRBV11-1 and TRBJ1-2, is EAEVAQSPRYKITEKSQAVAFWCDPISGHATLYWYRQILGQGPELLVQFQDESVVDDSQLPKDRFSAERLKGVDSTLKIQPAELGDSAMYLCASSLEQRTDGYGYTFGSGTRLTVV.

V usage is TRBV5-1 and J usage is TRBJ2-1; 8 bases are a match to TRBD2. The CDR3 is 14 amino acids. Germline trimming cut 2 bases from V and 7 bases from J; bases unmatched to any gene: 5. Germline V gene lookup returns CDR1 SGHRS and CDR2 YFSETQ. CDR3 loop: CASSLGTSGNEQFF. Here the CDR3 DNA reads TGCGCCAGCAGCTTAGGGACTAGTGGGAATGAGCAGTTCTTC. Full variable domain (rest looked up from reference TRBV5-1 and TRBJ2-1): KAGVTQTPRYLIKTRGQQVTLSCSPISGHRSVSWYQQTPGQGLQFLFEYFSETQRNKGNFPGRFSGRQFSNSRSEMNVSTLELGDSALYLCASSLGTSGNEQFFGPGTRLTVL.

V and J are TRBV19 and TRBJ2-1, with D perhaps matching TRBD2 (6 bases). Germline V CDR1 and CDR2: LNHDA, SQIVND (reference sequence). Between the trimmed V and J ends, which lost 3 bases and 3 bases, there was a span of 12 bases. This CDR3 has 15 residues. CDR3: CASSMRSGYYNEQFF. In nucleotides, the CDR3 is TGTGCCAGTAGTATGAGGAGCGGGTACTACAATGAGCAGTTCTTC. Drawing the rest from reference TRBV19 and TRBJ2-1, the complete variable domain is DGGITQSPKYLFRKEGQNVTLSCEQNLNHDAMYWYRQDPGQGLRLIYYSQIVNDFQKGDIAEGYSVSREKKESFPLTVTSAQKNPTAFYLCASSMRSGYYNEQFFGPGTRLTVL.

In its sample, this clone was seen a few times. V is TRBV4-1 and J is TRBJ2-5; D is perhaps TRBD2 (5 bases). Germline CDR1 and CDR2: MGHRA and YSYEKL. Trimming took off 0 bases at V and 4 bases at J, with 9 bases between the two ends. The CDR3 length is 14 residues. CDR3 DNA: TGCGCCAGCAGCCAAGAGGGAGAACGAGAGACCCAGTACTTC. Amino acid sequence: CASSQEGERETQYF.

Note on this clone: The sample holds other DNA sequences that translate to the same CDR3. J is TRBJ2-7 and V is TRBV7-9; D remains unclear. Between the trimmed V and J ends, which lost 1 base and 2 bases, there was a span of 9 bases. Germline assignment: CDR1 SEHNR and CDR2 FQNEAQ (reference sequence). The CDR3 sequence is 14 residues long. In nucleotides, the CDR3 is TGTGCCAGCAGCTTAGGTGACATTACCTACGAGCAGTACTTC. Its translation: CASSLGDITYEQYF.

The J gene is TRBJ2-1, the V gene TRBV6-5; D tentatively reads TRBD1 or TRBD2 (5 bases each). Germline V gene sequence: CDR1 MNHEY, CDR2 SVGAGI. V gave up 0 bases and J gave up 3 bases, with 9 bases separating them. CDR3 length: 15 amino acids. CDR3 sequence: CASSYSRGSYNEQFF. The CDR3 region has the DNA TGTGCCAGCAGTTACTCGAGGGGCAGCTACAATGAGCAGTTCTTC.

The chain has TRBV5-1 and TRBJ1-3; no reliable D call. Trimming took off 4 bases at V and 0 bases at J, with 14 bases between the two ends. Germline CDR1 and CDR2: SGHRS and YFSETQ. The CDR3 is 16 amino acids. The CDR3 here is CASSLQTTLSGNTIYF. The DNA for the CDR3 is TGCGCCAGCAGCCTACAGACTACTCTCTCTGGAAACACCATATATTTT.

The chain combines TRBV11-3 with TRBJ1-1; 10 positions match TRBD1. The CDR3 spans 12 residues. The trim removed 4 bases at V and 11 bases at J, leaving 4 bases unmatched. The germline V gene encodes CDR1 SGHNT and CDR2 YENEEA. The CDR3: CASSSTGGAAFF. In nucleotides, the CDR3 is TGTGCCAGCAGCTCGACAGGGGGCGCCGCTTTCTTT.

CDR3 loop: CASSLGGQENEKLFF. In DNA form, the CDR3 reads TGTGCCAGCAGCTTGGGGGGACAGGAGAATGAAAAACTGTTTTTT. V gene TRBV7-9 combines with J gene TRBJ1-4; 8 bases are shared with TRBD1. The ends lost 3 bases at V and 5 bases at J; junction bases unmatched: 5. CDR1 and CDR2 (germline): SEHNR, FQNEAQ (reference sequence). The CDR3 spans 15 residues. Using reference TRBV7-9 and TRBJ1-4 for the parts outside the CDR3, the full variable domain is DTGVSQNPRHKITKRGQNVTFRCDPISEHNRLYWYRQTLGQGPEFLTYFQNEAQLEKSRLLSDRFSAERPKGSFSTLEIQRTEQGDSAMYLCASSLGGQENEKLFFGSGTQLSVL.

This clone was seen only a few times. This chain links TRBV6-5 with TRBJ1-3; 7 bases line up with TRBD1. J lost 3 bases, V lost 6 bases, and 5 bases had no gene match. Germline V gene data show CDR1 as MNHEY and CDR2 as SVGAGI. The CDR3 contains 14 residues. In nucleotides, the CDR3 is TGTGCCAGCAGAGATGACAGGGATGGAAACACCATATATTTT. Translation: CASRDDRDGNTIYF.

The chain links TRBV5-1 to TRBJ1-5; tentative D call: TRBD1 (5 bases). The ends were cut back, 3 bases at V and 5 bases at J, with 12 bases in the middle. The CDR3 runs 14 residues. Germline V lookup: CDR1 SGHRS, CDR2 YFSETQ. CDR3 sequence: CASSYGGGDQPQHF. CDR3 sequence (DNA): TGCGCCAGCAGCTATGGGGGTGGGGATCAGCCCCAGCATTTT.